The 6 T cell receptor beta chains listed next were all sequenced from one sample in a study of monozygotic twins with inflammatory bowel disease. TCRdb reprocessed the 5' RACE reads, keeping one entry per CDR3 protein, no DNA. This sample lists some 450,000 distinct CDR3 sequences; its ten largest clones have 2% to 3%. Sequenced sample: blood. These receptors all come from a human donor with ulcerative colitis or Crohn's disease, or a healthy co-twin of an affected twin (not recorded which).

This chain links TRBV20-1 with TRBJ2-3; with no DNA, the TCRdb D assignment of TRBD1 cannot be verified. CDR3 length: 17 residues. Germline CDR1 reads DFQATT; CDR2 reads SNEGSKA (reference sequence). The CDR3 region is CSAASVRTGSSTDTQYF.

The chain carries TRBV5-1 and TRBJ2-1; without DNA, the TCRdb call of TRBD2 cannot be checked. Germline assignment: CDR1 SGHRS and CDR2 YFSETQ. The CDR3 covers 16 residues. The CDR3 loop is CASSLEGRGGPNEQFF.

This chain links TRBV20-1 with TRBJ1-2. Germline V gene sequence: CDR1 DFQATT, CDR2 SNEGSKA (reference sequence). This CDR3 region has 12 residues. CDR3 protein: CSAGERSYGYTF.

V is TRBV5-1 and J is TRBJ2-7; the D call from TCRdb, TRBD1, cannot be confirmed without DNA. The CDR3 is 19 residues long. Per germline, CDR1 SGHRS and CDR2 YFSETQ. The chain's CDR3 is CASSLVGTGGEKRNYEQYF.

J is TRBJ2-2 and V is TRBV10-3; the D call from TCRdb, TRBD2, cannot be confirmed without DNA. This CDR3 comprises 16 residues. The germline gives CDR1 ENHRY, CDR2 SYGVKD. CDR3 sequence reads: CAISRTSGSGTGELFF.

The chain uses TRBV5-5 and TRBJ1-1; the D call from TCRdb, TRBD1, cannot be confirmed without DNA. Germline CDR1 reads SGHKS; CDR2 reads YYEKEE (reference sequence). The CDR3 consists of 15 residues. The CDR3 protein is CASSLSAGITTEAFF.